The entry below describes one T cell receptor beta chain. Its antigen is currently unknown. These data are taken from a study of cytomegalovirus exposure and HLA in healthy donors. Study-wide results and caveats: The records held CMV serostatus as the only immune exposure information. The authors excluded some V segments, including TRBV6-2 and TRBV6-3, as indistinguishable.

Germline V gene sequence: CDR1 LGHNT, CDR2 FRNRAP. This CDR3 has 14 amino acids. Trimming left V 2 bases short and J 2 bases short, with 9 bases between. PCR amplification relied on 60 Vbeta primers (plus 13 Jbeta primers). Sequenced by immunoSEQ multiplex PCR; TCRdb stores in-frame clones only, minus some. Here the sample spans fewer than 45,000 clones, 60% to 75% being singletons. The material sequenced was PBMCs. This TCR was sampled from a man in his forties in good health and CMV-seronegative. This chain connects TRBV12-5 to TRBJ2-5; unclear D gene. The CDR3 sequence: CASGLLTDQETQYF. As DNA, the CDR3 is TGTGCTAGTGGTTTGTTGACTGATCAAGAGACCCAGTACTTC.